A selection of T cell receptor beta chains follows, all from one sample in a study of cytomegalovirus exposure and HLA in healthy donors. Repertoires were generated with immunoSEQ multiplex PCR, while TCRdb's copy carries only in-frame clones and drops some. This table holds some 120,000 clones, about 10% found once. Source material: PBMCs. The source is a man aged 25-40 years in good health and CMV-seronegative. CDR3s include the opening cysteine and the closing phenylalanine or tryptophan. A D gene is named only where the DNA matches it firmly. A clone size is listed for some rows: how often the clone was seen (once, few, many), or a class if it is expanded.

J gene,clone size,D gene,V gene,CDR3 DNA,CDR3 protein
TRBJ2-4,few,.,TRBV21-1,TGTGCCAGCAGCCCATCCGGGACAGGGGGCCCCTTAGCCAAAAACATTCAGTACTTC,CASSPSGTGGPLAKNIQYF
TRBJ1-2,few,.,TRBV4-1,TGCGCCAGCAGCCAAGACAGGGCCTATGGCTACACCTTC,CASSQDRAYGYTF
TRBJ1-4,.,.,TRBV27,TGTGCCAGCAGCCTAGGACATTCGCGGGGCTCTAATGAAAAACTGTTTTTT,CASSLGHSRGSNEKLFF
TRBJ1-5,few,TRBD1,TRBV18,TGTGCCAGCTCACCATTTAAGGACAGGGGGCAGAATCAGCCCCAGCATTTT,CASSPFKDRGQNQPQHF
TRBJ2-7,few,.,TRBV12-5,TGTGCTAGTGGTCTCTGGGGGGTGCGCGAGCAGTACTTC,CASGLWGVREQYF
TRBJ2-5,.,TRBD2,TRBV7-9,TGTGCCAGCAGCCCAGTGACTAGCGGGGGACTCCAAGAGACCCAGTACTTC,CASSPVTSGGLQETQYF
TRBJ2-2,.,TRBD2,TRBV11-2,TGTGCCAGCAGAAGGACTAGCGGGGGGGCCGGGGTCGGGGAGCTGTTTTTT,CASRRTSGGAGVGELFF
TRBJ2-1,few,.,TRBV19,TGTGCCAGTAGTCGCCAGTACAATGAGCAGTTCTTC,CASSRQYNEQFF
TRBJ1-1,.,.,TRBV9,TGTGCCAGCAGCGTTGAACTGCGGAACACTGAAGCTTTCTTT,CASSVELRNTEAFF
TRBJ2-2,.,TRBD1,TRBV2,TGTGCCAGCAGGGTACAGGGGGCAGGCACCGGGGAGCTGTTTTTT,CASRVQGAGTGELFF
TRBJ1-4,.,TRBD1,TRBV10-1,TGCGCCATCTACGGGACAGTTAATGAAAAACTGTTTTTT,CAIYGTVNEKLFF
TRBJ1-1,.,TRBD1,TRBV7-9,TGTGCCAGCAGCGGAGACAGGGGAGCGGGCACTGAAGCTTTCTTT,CASSGDRGAGTEAFF
TRBJ2-7,few,TRBD2,TRBV7-6,TGTGCCAGCAGCCCGACCGCCCCTAGCGGTGCCTCAGGGGAGCAGTACTTC,CASSPTAPSGASGEQYF
TRBJ2-1,.,.,TRBV7-9,TGTGCCAGCAGCTCCGAGCGGGACATCTGGGGTGAGCAGTTCTTC,CASSSERDIWGEQFF
TRBJ1-5,.,.,TRBV19,TGTGCCAGTAGACCCTTTGGCGGGGTCAGAAATCAGCCCCAGCATTTT,CASRPFGGVRNQPQHF
TRBJ1-2,.,.,TRBV10-2,TGCGCCAGCACAGGGGCAAACTATGGCTACACCTTC,CASTGANYGYTF
TRBJ2-7,.,TRBD1,TRBV10-3,TGTGCCATCAGTGACCCGGGACAGGGGGCTCGTTACGAGCAGTACTTC,CAISDPGQGARYEQYF
TRBJ2-7,.,.,TRBV5-8,TGTGCCAGCGGAACGGGGTGGAGCCCCTACGAGCAGTACTTC,CASGTGWSPYEQYF
TRBJ2-1,few,.,TRBV5-6,TGTGCCAGCAGCTTTCGCTTTACTAGCTGGAATGAGCAGTTCTTC,CASSFRFTSWNEQFF
TRBJ2-1,few,TRBD2,TRBV5-1,TGCGCCAGCAGCTTAGGGACTAGCGGGACTTTCACCTACAATGAGCAGTTCTTC,CASSLGTSGTFTYNEQFF
TRBJ2-7,.,.,TRBV27,TGTGCCAGCAGTTTACTGGACACCTACGAGCAGTACTTC,CASSLLDTYEQYF
TRBJ2-7,few,TRBD1,TRBV11-2,TGTGCCAGCAGCTTAGTCTGGGACAGAGCCTACGAGCAGTACTTC,CASSLVWDRAYEQYF
TRBJ1-4,few,.,TRBV7-9,TGTGCCAGCAGCTTATTATATGCAACTAATGAAAAACTGTTTTTT,CASSLLYATNEKLFF
TRBJ2-7,few,.,TRBV7-2,TGTGCCAGCAGCTCGGGGGGCCCCTACGAGCAGTACTTC,CASSSGGPYEQYF
TRBJ1-1,.,.,TRBV6-1,TGTGCCAGCAGCGATTACAGGCTCCTGAACACTGAAGCTTTCTTT,CASSDYRLLNTEAFF
TRBJ2-4,.,TRBD2,TRBV5-6,TGTGCCAGCAGCTTTGGGGCGGGGGAAAACATTCAGTACTTC,CASSFGAGENIQYF
TRBJ2-7,few,TRBD1,TRBV9,TGTGCCAGCAGCCCGCGGACAGGGAGTAACGAGCAGTACTTC,CASSPRTGSNEQYF
TRBJ2-3,.,.,TRBV7-3,TGTGCCAGCAGCCACCAGAGCGGGAGCACAGATACGCAGTATTTT,CASSHQSGSTDTQYF
TRBJ1-2,.,TRBD1,TRBV5-1,TGCGCCAGCAGCTTGGTCAGGACAGGGGGCTATGGCTACACCTTC,CASSLVRTGGYGYTF